Here is one TCR beta chain with its context. Its specific antigen is unknown. Base quality data are lacking; no much larger clone is found one base away. The V and J ends are trimmed by 0 bases and 0 bases, leaving 15 bases between them. CDR1 and CDR2 were assigned from the germline V gene as ENHRY and SYGVKD. Measured from the cysteine to the phenylalanine, the CDR3 is 18 residues long. Of the read, only the CDR3 DNA is kept; its 54 bases are in frame from base 1. Libraries were prepared through the immunoSEQ multiplex PCR assay. TCRdb took over this immuneACCESS table, retaining in-frame rearrangements with V and J assigned. Such tables are incomplete; in checked studies, under half of the missing clones stem from an unresolved V gene, and the remainder is unexplained. This sample is represented by tens of thousands of clones; more than 70% of them were singletons. More than 3.5% of the sample comes from the top ten.

Repertoires were sampled repeatedly over the course of chemoradiotherapy so that clonal expansion in the tumor microenvironment could be followed. These data come from a study of chemoradiotherapy in HPV16-positive cancers (dated by TCRdb to the early 2020s). Context from the whole study: Functional T-cell assays on cells from two HPV16-positive patients defined candidate HPV-specific T-cell clones and common TCR motifs. Whether T-cell immunity against the HPV oncoproteins E6 and E7 changes during chemoradiotherapy and whether survival is affected by this immunity were examined in the study. TCR repertoires from some 89 patients with HPV-related cancers were then used to track the candidate HPV-specific TCRs and motifs.

General conclusions and limits of the study: Expansion of candidate HPV-specific clones and E7-related TCR motifs was observed in the tumor microenvironment during treatment, whereas no such expansion was observed for non-HPV-specific T cells. The survival association was reported for HPV16-positive patients, and the functional definition of HPV-specific T cells was derived from only two HPV16-positive patients. Among HPV16-positive patients, expansion of HPV-responsive T cells during chemoradiotherapy was associated with better recurrence-free survival.

Recombination connected TRBV10-3 to TRBJ1-5; the D gene is unclear. The TCR originated in a human donor with HPV-associated anogenital cancer. The source was blood, collected from a patient who underwent chemoradiotherapy. The DNA sequence reads TGTGCCATCAGTGAGTCGAAGGGCGCCATCTATAGCAATCAGCCCCAGCATTTT. Its protein reads: CAISESKGAIYSNQPQHF.